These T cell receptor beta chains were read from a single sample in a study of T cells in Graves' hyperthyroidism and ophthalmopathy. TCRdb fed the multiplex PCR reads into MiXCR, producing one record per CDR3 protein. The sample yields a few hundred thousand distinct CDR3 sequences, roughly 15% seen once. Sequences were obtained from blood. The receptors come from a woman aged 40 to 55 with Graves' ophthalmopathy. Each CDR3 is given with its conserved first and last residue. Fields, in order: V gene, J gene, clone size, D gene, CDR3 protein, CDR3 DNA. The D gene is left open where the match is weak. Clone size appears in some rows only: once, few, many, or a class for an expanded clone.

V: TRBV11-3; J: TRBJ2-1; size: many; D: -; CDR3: CASSLTDDNEQFF; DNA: TGTGCCAGCAGCTTAACGGACGACAATGAGCAGTTCTTC
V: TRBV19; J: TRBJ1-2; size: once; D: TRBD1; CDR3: CASSPWTGGGYGYTF; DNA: TGTGCCAGTAGTCCGTGGACAGGGGGCGGATATGGCTACACCTTC
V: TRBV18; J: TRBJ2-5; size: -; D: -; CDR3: CASSPPSTGRGETQYF; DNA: TGTGCCAGCTCACCACCGTCCACGGGTCGGGGAGAGACCCAGTACTTC
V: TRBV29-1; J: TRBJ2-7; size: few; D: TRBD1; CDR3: CSVVGDRGTYEQYF; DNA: TGCAGCGTTGTAGGGGACAGGGGAACCTACGAGCAGTACTTC
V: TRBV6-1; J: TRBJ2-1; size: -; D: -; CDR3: CAPSGTRWGRQQFF; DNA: TGTGCCCCAAGCGGGACAAGATGGGGCAGGCAGCAGTTCTTC
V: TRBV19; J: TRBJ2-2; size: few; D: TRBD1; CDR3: CASNLGTGSAGELFF; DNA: TGTGCCAGTAACCTAGGGACAGGGAGTGCCGGGGAGCTGTTTTTT
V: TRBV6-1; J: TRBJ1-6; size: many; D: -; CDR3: CASSPGPYNSPLHF; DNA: TGTGCCAGCAGCCCCGGGCCTTATAATTCACCCCTCCACTTT
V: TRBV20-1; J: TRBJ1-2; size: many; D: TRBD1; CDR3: CSAPLRQGSYGYTF; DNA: TGCAGTGCTCCGCTCAGACAGGGAAGCTATGGCTACACCTTC
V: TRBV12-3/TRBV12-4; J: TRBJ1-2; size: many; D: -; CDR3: CASSLKRGAGVGGYTF; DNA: TGTGCCAGCAGTTTAAAGAGGGGCGCTGGGGTTGGGGGCTACACCTTC
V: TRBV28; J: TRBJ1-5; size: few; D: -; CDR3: CVSSRDPWPNQPQHF; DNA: TGTGTCAGCAGTCGGGACCCCTGGCCCAATCAGCCCCAGCATTTT
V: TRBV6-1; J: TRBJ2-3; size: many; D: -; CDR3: CASSPEGTDTQYF; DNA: TGTGCCAGCAGCCCCGAAGGCACAGATACGCAGTATTTT
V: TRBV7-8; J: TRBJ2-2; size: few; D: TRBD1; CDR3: CASSLGTGLGGELFF; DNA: TGTGCCAGCAGCTTAGGGACAGGGTTAGGCGGGGAGCTGTTTTTT
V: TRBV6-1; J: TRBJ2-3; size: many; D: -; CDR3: CASRQTVRDTQYF; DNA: TGTGCCAGCAGGCAGACAGTCAGAGATACGCAGTATTTT
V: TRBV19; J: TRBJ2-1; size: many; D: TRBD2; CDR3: CASSWTSGANEQFF; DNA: TGTGCCAGTAGTTGGACTAGCGGGGCCAATGAGCAGTTCTTC
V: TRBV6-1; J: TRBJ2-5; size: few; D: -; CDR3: CASTPGGDRTQYF; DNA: TGTGCCAGCACTCCGGGGGGCGACAGGACCCAGTACTTC
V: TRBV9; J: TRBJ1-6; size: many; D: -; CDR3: CASSEGGAVSPLHF; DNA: TGTGCCAGCAGCGAGGGCGGGGCGGTTTCACCCCTCCACTTT
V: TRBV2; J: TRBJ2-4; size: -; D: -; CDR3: CASSEEGNIQYF; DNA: TGTGCCAGCAGTGAAGAGGGGAACATTCAGTACTTC